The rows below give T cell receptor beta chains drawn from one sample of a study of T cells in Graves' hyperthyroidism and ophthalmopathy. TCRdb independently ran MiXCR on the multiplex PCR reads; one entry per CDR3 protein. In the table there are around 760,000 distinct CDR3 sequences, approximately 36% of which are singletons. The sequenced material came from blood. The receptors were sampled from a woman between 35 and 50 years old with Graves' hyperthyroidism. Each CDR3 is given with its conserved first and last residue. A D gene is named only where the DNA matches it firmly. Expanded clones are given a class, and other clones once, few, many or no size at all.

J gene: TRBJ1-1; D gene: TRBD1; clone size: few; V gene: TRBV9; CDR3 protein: CASSQTGDPNTEAFF; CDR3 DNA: TGTGCCAGCAGCCAGACAGGGGACCCGAACACTGAAGCTTTCTTT
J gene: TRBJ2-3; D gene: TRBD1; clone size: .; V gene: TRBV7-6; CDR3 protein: CASSLGGTAPDTQYF; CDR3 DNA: TGTGCCAGCAGCTTAGGAGGGACAGCCCCGGATACGCAGTATTTT
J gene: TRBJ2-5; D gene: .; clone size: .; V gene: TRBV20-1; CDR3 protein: CSARRIGDQPQYF; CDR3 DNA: TGCAGTGCTAGGCGCATCGGGGATCAGCCCCAGTACTTC
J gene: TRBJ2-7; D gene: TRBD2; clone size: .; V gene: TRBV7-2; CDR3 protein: CATWASGGAGEQYF; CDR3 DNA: TGTGCCACGTGGGCTAGCGGGGGGGCAGGTGAGCAGTACTTC
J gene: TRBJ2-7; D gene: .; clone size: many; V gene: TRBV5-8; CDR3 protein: CASRTGLGSYEQYF; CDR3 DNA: TGTGCCAGCAGGACGGGACTCGGCTCCTACGAGCAGTACTTC
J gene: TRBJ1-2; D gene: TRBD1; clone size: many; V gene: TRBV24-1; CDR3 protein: CATRGTGTNYGYTF; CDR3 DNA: TGTGCCACCAGGGGGACAGGGACTAACTATGGCTACACCTTC
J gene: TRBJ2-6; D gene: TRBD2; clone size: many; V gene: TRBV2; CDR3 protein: CASSGLAGRLSGANVLTF; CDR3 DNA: TGTGCCAGCAGCGGACTAGCGGGCCGCCTCTCTGGGGCCAACGTCCTGACTTTC
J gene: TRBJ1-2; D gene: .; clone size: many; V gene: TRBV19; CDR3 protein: CASSIGAANYGYTF; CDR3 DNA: TGTGCCAGTAGTATAGGAGCAGCTAACTATGGCTACACCTTC
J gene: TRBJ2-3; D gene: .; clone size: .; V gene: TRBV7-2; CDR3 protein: CASSQATARYTDTQYF; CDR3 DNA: TGCGCCAGCAGCCAAGCAACAGCACGCTACACAGATACGCAGTATTTT
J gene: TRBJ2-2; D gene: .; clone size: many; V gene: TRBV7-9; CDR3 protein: CASSSVRELFF; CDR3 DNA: TGTGCCAGCAGCTCCGTCCGGGAGCTGTTTTTT
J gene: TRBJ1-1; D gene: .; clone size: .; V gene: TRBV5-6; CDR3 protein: CASRQQGRTEAFF; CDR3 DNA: TGTGCCAGCAGACAACAGGGCCGCACTGAAGCTTTCTTT
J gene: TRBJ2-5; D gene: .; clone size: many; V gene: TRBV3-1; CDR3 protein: CASSQGSQETQYF; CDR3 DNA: TGTGCCAGCAGCCAAGGCTCTCAAGAGACCCAGTACTTC